These 27 T cell receptor beta chains were sequenced from one sample in a study of blood T cell repertoires in COVID-19. Measured with immunoSEQ multiplex PCR; TCRdb has only the in-frame clones, and not every one. The sample yields under 300,000 clones, roughly 82% seen once. The sequenced material came from peripheral blood. The receptors were gathered from a man aged 40-50 years who had recovered from COVID-19.

The rearrangement joins TRBV6-5 to TRBJ1-3, with 8 nucleotides matching TRBD1. Germline lookup yields CDR1 MNHEY and CDR2 SVGAGI. Germline trimming cut 0 bases from V and 4 bases from J; bases unmatched to any gene: 5. CDR3 size: 16 residues. The CDR3 DNA reads as TGTGCCAGCAGTTACTCCGGCAGGGGGCAAGGAAACACCATATATTTT. As protein: CASSYSGRGQGNTIYF.

This chain uses TRBV4-2 with TRBJ2-5, with TRBD2 identical over 8 bases. V was clipped by 0 bases and J by 5 bases; unmatched bases: 5. In germline, CDR1 is LGHNA, CDR2 YNFKEQ. The CDR3 is 15 amino acids. In nucleotides, the CDR3 is TGTGCCAGCAGCCAAGATCCGGGGGGGTATGAGACCCAGTACTTC. Amino acids: CASSQDPGGYETQYF.

This chain uses TRBV3-1 (or the pseudogene TRBV3-2) with TRBJ1-5, with D unresolved. The V gene's germline CDR1 is LGHDT and CDR2 YNNKEL (reference sequence). CDR3 size: 14 residues. Trimming cost V 6 bases and J 5 bases, with 14 bases left between them. DNA of the CDR3: TGTGCCAGCAGTGTCAGAGGGTTCGATCAGCCCCAGCATTTT. This gives the protein CASSVRGFDQPQHF.

This clone was observed once. This chain links TRBV6-2 or TRBV6-3 with TRBJ2-5; no clear D gene. Trimming pared 2 bases from V and 4 bases from J, leaving 11 bases between. The CDR3 extends over 14 amino acids. Germline CDR1 and CDR2: MNHEY and SVGEGT. CDR3 sequence (DNA): TGTGCCAGCAGTTACCCAGGAAGAGTAGAGACCCAGTACTTC. Its translation: CASSYPGRVETQYF.

The genes are TRBV11-2 and TRBJ1-1; D is unclear. Germline loops: CDR1 SGHAT, CDR2 FQNNGV. Trimming stripped 2 bases from V and 5 bases from J, with 9 bases between. This CDR3 region has 13 residues. CDR3 sequence reads: CASSLPSVTEAFF. The CDR3 DNA reads TGTGCCAGCAGCTTACCCTCGGTAACTGAAGCTTTCTTT.

The chain has TRBV7-2 and TRBJ2-7; 13 nucleotides line up with TRBD2. The length of the CDR3 is 18 residues. The germline V gene has CDR1 SGHTA and CDR2 FQGNSA. With 5 bases clipped from V and 5 bases from J, the junction kept 15 bases outside the gene matches. CDR3 region: CASSPGLAGPSLSDEQYF. In nucleotides, the CDR3 is TGTGCCAGCAGCCCGGGACTAGCGGGACCCTCCCTCTCGGACGAGCAGTACTTC.

This clone has just a few counts. Written as DNA, the CDR3 is TGTGCCAGCAGCTTAGTCCAGGGGGAAGACACTGAAGCTTTCTTT. Its protein product is CASSLVQGEDTEAFF. This chain links TRBV7-9 with TRBJ1-1; 7 bases are a match to TRBD1. The CDR3 spans 15 residues. V lost 1 base, J lost 3 bases, and 5 bases stayed unmatched. Germline values: CDR1 SEHNR, CDR2 FQNEAQ (reference sequence).

This clone was seen more than once but under ten times. The J gene is TRBJ1-1, the V gene TRBV7-2, with a tentative D call TRBD1 (6 bases). Trimming pared 1 base from V and 3 bases from J, leaving 12 bases between. Germline values: CDR1 SGHTA, CDR2 FQGNSA. The CDR3 is made up of 15 amino acids. The CDR3 DNA reads as TGTGCCAGCAGCTTAGGCCAGGGGCCCTACACTGAAGCTTTCTTT. This gives the protein CASSLGQGPYTEAFF.

This chain uses TRBV30 with TRBJ2-1, with TRBD1 matching over 9 bases. Germline V gene lookup returns CDR1 GTSNPN and CDR2 SVGIG (reference sequence). V gave up 6 bases and J gave up 8 bases; unmatched junction bases: 5. CDR3 size: 12 residues. The CDR3 DNA reads TGTGCCTGCTGGGACAGGGTATATGAGCAGTTCTTC. Encoded protein: CACWDRVYEQFF.

As for this clone: The junction and the germline gene differ at one end; a read error may be behind it. The chain links TRBV11-2 to TRBJ1-1; 8 bases map to TRBD1. The CDR3 has 15 residues. Germline V gives CDR1 SGHAT, CDR2 FQNNGV. CDR3 sequence reads: CASSSLQGVKTEAFF. Here the CDR3 DNA reads TGTGCCAGCAGCTCGTTACAGGGGGTGAAGACTGAAGCTTTCTTT.

The chain combines TRBV19 with TRBJ1-5, with 10 nucleotides matching TRBD1. Germline V CDR1 and CDR2: LNHDA, SQIVND (reference sequence). J was trimmed by 5 bases and V by 6 bases; bases with no gene match: 4. This CDR3 has 14 residues. In nucleotides, the CDR3 is TGTGCCAGTAGCCCGACAGGGGGCGATCAGCCCCAGCATTTT. Translating it yields CASSPTGGDQPQHF.

This clone appeared once. The V call is TRBV11-2, the J call TRBJ2-3; D is possibly TRBD1 (6 bases). CDR1 and CDR2 from the germline V gene are SGHAT and FQNNGV. The CDR3 extends over 16 amino acids. The V end was cut by 2 bases, the J end by 2 bases, with 14 bases between. The CDR3 region has the DNA TGTGCCAGCAGCTTATTACCCCAGGGGTACACAGATACGCAGTATTTT. It encodes CASSLLPQGYTDTQYF.

CDR3 region: CASSPGTGALVSSYNEQFF. In DNA form, the CDR3 reads TGTGCCAGCAGCCCCGGGACAGGGGCGCTGGTTAGCTCCTACAATGAGCAGTTCTTC. This chain uses TRBV3-1 (or the pseudogene TRBV3-2) with TRBJ2-1, with 10 bases lining up with TRBD1. This CDR3 has 19 residues. V trimming: 4 bases; J trimming: 0 bases; junction bases outside the gene matches: 12. Looked up from germline, CDR1 is LGHDT and CDR2 is YNNKEL (reference sequence).

The chain carries TRBV6-1 and TRBJ1-2, with D perhaps matching TRBD1 (5 bases). V was cut by 2 bases and J by 5 bases, with 15 bases left in between. This CDR3 contains 15 residues. Germline CDR1 reads MNHNS; CDR2 reads SASEGT. The CDR3 here is CASSERRQGMYGYTF. As DNA, the CDR3 is TGTGCCAGCAGTGAACGAAGGCAGGGCATGTATGGCTACACCTTC.

V is TRBV5-6 and J is TRBJ1-2, with a tentative D call TRBD1 (6 bases). Trimming left V 2 bases short and J 4 bases short, with 15 bases between. Germline V gives CDR1 SGHDT, CDR2 YYEEEE. CDR3 size: 15 residues. In DNA form, the CDR3 reads TGTGCCAGCAGCTTCCCCAAATCAGGGGCCTATGGCTACACCTTC. Protein product: CASSFPKSGAYGYTF.

The gene calls are TRBV9 and TRBJ2-3, with D perhaps matching TRBD2 (5 bases). The CDR3 consists of 13 residues. The germline gives CDR1 SGDLS, CDR2 YYNGEE. Trimming left V 0 bases short and J 3 bases short, with 5 bases between. CDR3 nucleotides: TGTGCCAGCAGCGTAGGAGGGACAGATACGCAGTATTTT. Its protein product is CASSVGGTDTQYF.

The chain recombines TRBV2 with TRBJ2-5, with D unresolved. This CDR3 is 14 amino acids long. The germline V and J ends were trimmed by 3 bases and 2 bases, with 10 bases remaining between them. Germline V gene lookup returns CDR1 SNHLY and CDR2 FYNNEI. This CDR3 is CASSDRTQQETQYF. The CDR3 bases are TGTGCCAGCAGTGACAGAACCCAACAAGAGACCCAGTACTTC.

The V gene is TRBV29-1, the J gene TRBJ2-7; the D gene is possibly TRBD1 (7 bases). Trimming left V 5 bases short and J 3 bases short, with 17 bases between. Germline-derived CDR1 and CDR2 are SQVTM and ANQGSEA. The CDR3 consists of 14 residues. CDR3 DNA sequence: TGCAGCGTTAGAGGGCAGGGGGGTTTCTACGAGCAGTACTTC. This sequence encodes CSVRGQGGFYEQYF.

This chain connects TRBV4-3 to TRBJ2-1, with unresolved D. This CDR3 has 15 amino acids. V lost 0 bases and J 1 base, leaving 7 bases between the germline ends. Germline CDR1 LGHNA, CDR2 YSLEER. CDR3 sequence (DNA): TGCGCCAGCAGCCAAGAATCCCGGTCCTACAATGAGCAGTTCTTC. This gives the protein CASSQESRSYNEQFF.

This rearrangement joins TRBV7-2 to TRBJ2-7, with a possible D match to TRBD2 (6 bases). The V end was cut by 6 bases, the J end by 2 bases, with 17 bases between. The length of the CDR3 is 15 residues. Germline CDR1 is SGHTA and CDR2 is FQGNSA. The CDR3 bases are TGTGCCAGCAGTGACGGCCCGGGAGAACCCTACGAGCAGTACTTC. Amino acids: CASSDGPGEPYEQYF.

Of note for this clone: Other DNA sequences in this specimen translate into the identical CDR3. The rearrangement joins TRBV19 to TRBJ1-1; D is undetermined. The germline V gene has CDR1 LNHDA and CDR2 SQIVND (reference sequence). With 5 bases removed from V and 2 bases from J, the gap between germline ends came to 9 bases. The CDR3 length is 13 residues. In DNA form, the CDR3 reads TGTGCCAGTAGTTCGACTGCTAACACTGAAGCTTTCTTT. Translated, it gives CASSSTANTEAFF.

This clone showed up just a few times. V and J are TRBV7-2 and TRBJ1-2; weak D call: TRBD1 (6 bases). CDR3 size: 15 residues. CDR1 is SGHTA and CDR2 is FQGNSA in the germline V gene. Trimming cost V 2 bases and J 8 bases, with 18 bases left between them. The DNA of the CDR3 is TGTGCCAGCAGCTTAACTATGGCAGGGGAAAGAGGCTACACCTTC. Protein product: CASSLTMAGERGYTF.

The chain is built from TRBV30 and TRBJ2-5; 7 nucleotides line up with TRBD1. CDR1 is GTSNPN and CDR2 is SVGIG in the germline V gene (reference sequence). This CDR3 has 13 amino acids. After removal of 0 bases from V and 4 bases from J, the junction contained 2 bases not matched to a gene. CDR3 amino acids: CAWSVQGPETQYF. The DNA of the CDR3 is TGTGCCTGGAGTGTACAGGGGCCAGAGACCCAGTACTTC.

The chain is built from TRBV7-6 and TRBJ2-5; 8 nucleotides line up with TRBD1. This CDR3 comprises 15 residues. The germline V gene encodes CDR1 SGHVS and CDR2 FNYEAQ. V trimming: 5 bases; J trimming: 5 bases; junction bases outside the gene matches: 10. The CDR3 reads CASSPEQGERETQYF. The CDR3 region has the DNA TGTGCCAGCAGCCCTGAACAGGGGGAGAGGGAGACCCAGTACTTC.

The chain joins TRBV30 to TRBJ1-2; TRBD1 agrees at 8 bases. Trimming took 4 bases from V and 4 from J; bases not matched to a gene: 5. Germline-derived CDR1 and CDR2 are GTSNPN and SVGIG (reference sequence). This CDR3 is 13 amino acids long. The CDR3 nucleotides read TGTGCCTGGACCCCCGGGACAGGCTATGGCTACACCTTC. Encoded protein: CAWTPGTGYGYTF. The entire variable domain, with the rest obtained from reference TRBV30 and TRBJ1-2, is as follows: SQTIHQWPATLVQPVGSPLSLECTVEGTSNPNLYWYRQAAGRGLQLLFYSVGIGQISSEVPQNLSASRPQDRQFILSSKKLLLSDSGFYLCAWTPGTGYGYTFGSGTRLTVV.

The chain carries TRBV5-1 and TRBJ1-1; D is undetermined. The germline CDR1 and CDR2 sequences are SGHRS and YFSETQ. Trimming stripped 0 bases from V and 1 base from J, with 7 bases between. This CDR3 region has 14 residues. The CDR3, as DNA: TGCGCCAGCAGCTTGGCCGGGGAGAACACTGAAGCTTTCTTT. Amino acids: CASSLAGENTEAFF.

The V and J genes are TRBV30 and TRBJ1-6; no clear D gene. The CDR3 covers 15 residues. Germline values: CDR1 GTSNPN, CDR2 SVGIG (reference sequence). V was shortened by 4 bases and J by 1 base, with 11 bases between the two germline ends. The CDR3 sequence is CAWMWGGSYNSPLHF. As DNA, the CDR3 is TGTGCCTGGATGTGGGGAGGATCCTATAATTCACCCCTCCACTTT.